The text below deals with one T cell receptor (beta chain). Germline CDR1 SQVTM, CDR2 ANQGSEA. The V gene end was trimmed by 4 bases and the J gene end by 9 bases; junction bases not matched to a gene: 3. There are 12 residues in the CDR3. The data were obtained in a study of cytomegalovirus exposure and HLA in healthy donors. The PCR employed 60 Vbeta primers together with 13 Jbeta primers. TCRdb's copy holds only in-frame clones and misses some; the assay was immunoSEQ multiplex PCR. The top ten clones hold 6.5% to 8.5% of a sample with about 110,000 clones, less than 80% of them seen once. The material sequenced was PBMCs. The J gene is TRBJ1-6, the V gene TRBV29-1, with 7 bases fitting TRBD1. This clonotype originated in a man aged 25-45 years in good health and CMV-seronegative. The CDR3 DNA reads as TGCAGCGTTGGAGGGGGCGGTTCACCCCTCCACTTT. This codes for CSVGGGGSPLHF.